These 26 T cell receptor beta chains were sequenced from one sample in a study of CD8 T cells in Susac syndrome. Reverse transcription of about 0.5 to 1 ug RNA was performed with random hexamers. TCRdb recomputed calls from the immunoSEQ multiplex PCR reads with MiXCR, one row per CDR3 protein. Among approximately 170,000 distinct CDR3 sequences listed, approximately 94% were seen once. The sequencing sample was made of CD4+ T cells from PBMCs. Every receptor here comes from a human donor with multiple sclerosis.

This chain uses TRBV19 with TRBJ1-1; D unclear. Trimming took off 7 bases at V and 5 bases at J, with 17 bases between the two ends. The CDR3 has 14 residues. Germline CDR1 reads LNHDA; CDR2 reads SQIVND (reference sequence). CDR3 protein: CASNRLLRGTEAFF. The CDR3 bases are TGTGCCAGTAATAGACTCCTACGGGGAACTGAAGCTTTCTTT.

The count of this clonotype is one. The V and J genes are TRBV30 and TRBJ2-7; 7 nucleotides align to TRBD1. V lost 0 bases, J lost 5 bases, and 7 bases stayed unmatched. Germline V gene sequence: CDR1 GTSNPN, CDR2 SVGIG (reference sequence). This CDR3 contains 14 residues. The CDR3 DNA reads TGTGCCTGGAGTGTTGACAGGGTCGACAACGAGCAGTACTTC. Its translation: CAWSVDRVDNEQYF.

CDR3 nucleotides: TGTGCCAGCAGCTTAAAGGGTCGGGGACTGCTGTACGAGCAGTACTTC. This gives the protein CASSLKGRGLLYEQYF. This chain joins TRBV11-2 and TRBJ2-7, with a weak D call TRBD2 (6 bases). Trimming left V 2 bases short and J 4 bases short, with 18 bases between. Germline V gene lookup returns CDR1 SGHAT and CDR2 FQNNGV. The CDR3 is 16 residues long.

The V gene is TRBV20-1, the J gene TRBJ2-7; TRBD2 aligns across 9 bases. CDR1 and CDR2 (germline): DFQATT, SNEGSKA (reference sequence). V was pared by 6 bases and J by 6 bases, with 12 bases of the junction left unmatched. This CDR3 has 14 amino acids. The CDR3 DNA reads TGCAGTGCCAGGGGACTAGCCCAAACAGGCGAGCAGTACTTC. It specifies CSARGLAQTGEQYF.

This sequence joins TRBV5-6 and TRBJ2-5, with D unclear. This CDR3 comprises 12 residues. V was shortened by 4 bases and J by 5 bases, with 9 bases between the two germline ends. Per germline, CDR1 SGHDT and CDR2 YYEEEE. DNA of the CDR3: TGTGCCAGCAGCCGAGGCCCGGAGACCCAGTACTTC. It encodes CASSRGPETQYF. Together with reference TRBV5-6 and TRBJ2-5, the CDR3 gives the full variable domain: DAGVTQSPTHLIKTRGQQVTLRCSPKSGHDTVSWYQQALGQGPQFIFQYYEEEERQRGNFPDRFSGHQFPNYSSELNVNALLLGDSALYLCASSRGPETQYFGPGTRLLVL.

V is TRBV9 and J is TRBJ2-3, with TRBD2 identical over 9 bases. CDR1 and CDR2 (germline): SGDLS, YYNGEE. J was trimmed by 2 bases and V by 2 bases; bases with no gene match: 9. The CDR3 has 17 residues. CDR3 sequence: CASSVLGLAGSTDTQYF. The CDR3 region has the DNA TGTGCCAGCAGCGTTCTGGGGCTAGCGGGATCCACAGATACGCAGTATTTT.

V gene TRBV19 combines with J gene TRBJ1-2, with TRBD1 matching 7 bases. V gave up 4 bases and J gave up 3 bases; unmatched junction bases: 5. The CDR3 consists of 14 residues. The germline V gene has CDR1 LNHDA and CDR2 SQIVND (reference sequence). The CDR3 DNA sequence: TGTGCCAGTAGTACGTCGGGACAGTACTATGGCTACACCTTC. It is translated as CASSTSGQYYGYTF.

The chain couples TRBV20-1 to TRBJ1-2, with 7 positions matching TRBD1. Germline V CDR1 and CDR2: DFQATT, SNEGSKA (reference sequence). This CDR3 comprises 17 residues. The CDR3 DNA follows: TGCAGCGAAATGGCCCGGACAGGCCCACCACTCCCTTATGGCTACACCTTC. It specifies CSEMARTGPPLPYGYTF.

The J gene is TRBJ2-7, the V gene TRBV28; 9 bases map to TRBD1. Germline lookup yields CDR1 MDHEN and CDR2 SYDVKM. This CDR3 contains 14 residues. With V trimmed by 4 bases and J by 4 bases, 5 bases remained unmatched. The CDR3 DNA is TGTGCCAGCAGTTCCCCCGGGACAGGGTACGAGCAGTACTTC. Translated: CASSSPGTGYEQYF. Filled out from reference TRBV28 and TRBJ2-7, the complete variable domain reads DVKVTQSSRYLVKRTGEKVFLECVQDMDHENMFWYRQDPGLGLRLIYFSYDVKMKEKGDIPEGYSVSREKKERFSLILESASTNQTSMYLCASSSPGTGYEQYFGPGTRLTVT.

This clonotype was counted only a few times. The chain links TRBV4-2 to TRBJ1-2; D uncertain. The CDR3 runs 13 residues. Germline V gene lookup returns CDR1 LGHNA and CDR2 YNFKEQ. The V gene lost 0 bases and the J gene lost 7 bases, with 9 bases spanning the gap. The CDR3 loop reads CASSQDRGSGYTF. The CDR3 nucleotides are TGTGCCAGCAGCCAAGATAGAGGTTCTGGCTACACCTTC.

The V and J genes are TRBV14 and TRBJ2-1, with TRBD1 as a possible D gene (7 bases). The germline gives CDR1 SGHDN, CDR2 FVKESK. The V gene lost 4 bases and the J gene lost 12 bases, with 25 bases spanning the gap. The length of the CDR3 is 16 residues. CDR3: CASSRSLWDRLEGQFF. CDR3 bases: TGTGCCAGCAGCCGCAGCCTCTGGGACAGACTGGAGGGGCAGTTCTTC. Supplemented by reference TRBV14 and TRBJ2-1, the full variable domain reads EAGVTQFPSHSVIEKGQTVTLRCDPISGHDNLYWYRRVMGKEIKFLLHFVKESKQDESGMPNNRFLAERTGGTYSTLKVQPAELEDSGVYFCASSRSLWDRLEGQFFGPGTRLTVL.

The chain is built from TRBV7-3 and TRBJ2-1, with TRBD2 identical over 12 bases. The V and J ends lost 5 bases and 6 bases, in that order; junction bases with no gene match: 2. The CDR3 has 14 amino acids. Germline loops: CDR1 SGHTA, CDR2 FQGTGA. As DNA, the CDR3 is TGTGCCAGCAGCCAGACTAGCGGGAGCAATGAGCAGTTCTTC. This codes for CASSQTSGSNEQFF.

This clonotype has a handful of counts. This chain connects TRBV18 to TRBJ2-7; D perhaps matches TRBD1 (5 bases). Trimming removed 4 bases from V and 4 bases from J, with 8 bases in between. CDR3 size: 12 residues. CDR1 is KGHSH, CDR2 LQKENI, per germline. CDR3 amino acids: CASSRDSYEQYF. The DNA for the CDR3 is TGTGCCAGCTCACGAGACAGTTACGAGCAGTACTTC.

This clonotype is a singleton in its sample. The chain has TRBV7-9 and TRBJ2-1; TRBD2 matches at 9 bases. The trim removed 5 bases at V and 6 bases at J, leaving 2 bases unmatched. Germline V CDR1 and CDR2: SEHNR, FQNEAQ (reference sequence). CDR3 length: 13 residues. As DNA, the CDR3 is TGTGCCAGCAGCCAGGGACTAGCCAATGAGCAGTTCTTC. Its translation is CASSQGLANEQFF.

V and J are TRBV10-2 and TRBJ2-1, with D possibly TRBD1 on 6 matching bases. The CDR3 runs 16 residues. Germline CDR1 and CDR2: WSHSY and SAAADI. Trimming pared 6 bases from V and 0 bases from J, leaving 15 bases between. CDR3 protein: CASSHRAGSSYNEQFF. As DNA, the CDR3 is TGCGCCAGCAGCCACAGGGCGGGCAGCTCCTACAATGAGCAGTTCTTC.

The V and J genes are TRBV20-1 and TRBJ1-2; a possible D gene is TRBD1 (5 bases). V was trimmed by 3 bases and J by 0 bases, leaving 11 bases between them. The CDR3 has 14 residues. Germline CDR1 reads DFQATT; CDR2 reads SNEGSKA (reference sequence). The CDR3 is CSASGAWPNYGYTF. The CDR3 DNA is TGCAGTGCTAGTGGGGCATGGCCTAACTATGGCTACACCTTC.

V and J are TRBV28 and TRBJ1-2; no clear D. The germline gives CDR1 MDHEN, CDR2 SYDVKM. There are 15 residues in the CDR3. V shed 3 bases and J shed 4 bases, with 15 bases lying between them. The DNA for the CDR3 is TGTGCCAGCAGTTTCCGGACGGCTCCTCCCTATGGCTACACCTTC. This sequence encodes CASSFRTAPPYGYTF.

CDR3 sequence: CASRGLNTIYF. The CDR3 region has the DNA TGTGCCAGCCGAGGGCTAAACACCATATATTTT. The V and J genes are TRBV12-3 or TRBV12-4 and TRBJ1-3; no clear D. V was clipped by 8 bases and J by 6 bases, with 8 bases between them. The CDR3 contains 11 residues.

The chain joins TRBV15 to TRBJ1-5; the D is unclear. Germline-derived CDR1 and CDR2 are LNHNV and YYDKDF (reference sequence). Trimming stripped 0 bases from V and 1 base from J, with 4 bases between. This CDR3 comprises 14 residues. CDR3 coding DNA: TGTGCCACCAGCAGAGATCTGAGCAATCAGCCCCAGCATTTT. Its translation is CATSRDLSNQPQHF.

The CDR3 reads CATSSGTMNTGELFF. In DNA form, the CDR3 reads TGTGCCACCAGTTCCGGGACAATGAACACCGGGGAGCTGTTTTTT. The gene calls are TRBV24-1 and TRBJ2-2; TRBD1 might be the D (6 bases). This CDR3 comprises 15 residues. Germline V gene lookup returns CDR1 KGHDR and CDR2 SFDVKD. Trimming stripped 6 bases from V and 1 base from J, with 11 bases between.

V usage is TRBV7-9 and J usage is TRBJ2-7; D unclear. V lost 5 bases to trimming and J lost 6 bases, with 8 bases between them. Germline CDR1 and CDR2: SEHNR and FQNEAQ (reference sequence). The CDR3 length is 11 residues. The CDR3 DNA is TGTGCCAGCAGCCGGTTCGGCGAGCAGTACTTC. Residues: CASSRFGEQYF.

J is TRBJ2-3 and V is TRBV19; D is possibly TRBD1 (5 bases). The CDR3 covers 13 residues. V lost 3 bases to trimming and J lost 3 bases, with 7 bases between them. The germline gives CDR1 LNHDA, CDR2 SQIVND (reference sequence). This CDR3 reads CASSMQGTDTQYF. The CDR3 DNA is TGTGCCAGTAGTATGCAGGGTACAGATACGCAGTATTTT.

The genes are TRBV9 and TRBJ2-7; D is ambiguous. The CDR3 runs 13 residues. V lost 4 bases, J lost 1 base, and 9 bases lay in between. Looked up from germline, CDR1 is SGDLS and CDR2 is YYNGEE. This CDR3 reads CASSPYSSYEQYF. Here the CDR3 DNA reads TGTGCCAGCAGCCCGTACTCTTCCTACGAGCAGTACTTC.

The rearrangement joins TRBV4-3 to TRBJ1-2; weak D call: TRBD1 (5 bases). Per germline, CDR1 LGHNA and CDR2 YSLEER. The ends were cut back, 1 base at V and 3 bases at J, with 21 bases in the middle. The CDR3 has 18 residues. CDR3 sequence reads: CASSQAWVQGGSYYGYTF. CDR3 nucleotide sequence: TGCGCCAGCAGCCAAGCTTGGGTTCAGGGCGGGTCCTACTATGGCTACACCTTC.

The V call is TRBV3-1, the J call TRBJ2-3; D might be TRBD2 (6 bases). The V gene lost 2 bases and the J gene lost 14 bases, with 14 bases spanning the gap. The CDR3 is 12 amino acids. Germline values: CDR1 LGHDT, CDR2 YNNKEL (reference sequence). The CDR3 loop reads CASSQPGLITYF. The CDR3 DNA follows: TGTGCCAGCAGCCAACCGGGACTCATCACGTATTTT.

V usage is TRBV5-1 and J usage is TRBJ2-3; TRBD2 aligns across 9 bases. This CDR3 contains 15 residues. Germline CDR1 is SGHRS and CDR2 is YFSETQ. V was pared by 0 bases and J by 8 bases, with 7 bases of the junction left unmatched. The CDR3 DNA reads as TGCGCCAGCAGCTTGGGAGTAGCGGGAGTTGTTACGCAGTATTTT. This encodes CASSLGVAGVVTQYF.